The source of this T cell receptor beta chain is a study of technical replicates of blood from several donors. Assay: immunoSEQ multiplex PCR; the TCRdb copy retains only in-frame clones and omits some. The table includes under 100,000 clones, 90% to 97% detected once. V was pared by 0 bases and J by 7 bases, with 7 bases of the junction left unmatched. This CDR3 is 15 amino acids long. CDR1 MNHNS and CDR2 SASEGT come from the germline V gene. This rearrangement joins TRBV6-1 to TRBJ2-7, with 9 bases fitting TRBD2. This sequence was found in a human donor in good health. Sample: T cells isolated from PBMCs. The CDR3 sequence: CASSEAQGREGEQYF. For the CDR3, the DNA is TGTGCCAGCAGTGAAGCTCAGGGGCGGGAGGGGGAGCAGTACTTC.